Given below is one TCR beta chain in context. Its antigen is unidentified. Healthy donors had no documented immune events, such as infections, while sampled. The data were obtained in a study of identifying expanded T cells in peripheral blood. Overall study results and limits: Across healthy donors, higher total template counts meant significantly greater approximately 2-week count variance. Over two and four weeks, about 17 and 20 clones changed, versus around 1.2 between replicates.

The method was immunoSEQ multiplex PCR; TCRdb's version includes in-frame clones alone and lacks a portion of them. The sample records tens of thousands of clones, approximately 85% being singletons. Looked up from germline, CDR1 is LNHDA and CDR2 is SQIVND (reference sequence). The CDR3 extends over 15 amino acids. V lost 6 bases, J lost 7 bases, and 10 bases stayed unmatched. The receptor was derived from a person aged 18 to 69 in good health. Sequences were obtained from blood. The chain recombines TRBV19 with TRBJ1-5; 9 bases fit TRBD1. CDR3 coding DNA: TGTGCCAGTAGACAGATACAGGGGGCGCGGCAGCCCCAGCATTTT. It is translated as CASRQIQGARQPQHF.